This T cell receptor beta chain was profiled in a study of T cell repertoires in cytomegalovirus infection. Study at large: Through public TCR beta signatures, both CMV infection and matching HLA type were indicated. General study findings and limits: Identification of carriers of CMV plus the relevant HLA was performed using cumulative public TCR beta family frequency.

A few counts support this clonotype. What it recognizes is unknown. This may be a read error, as it is one base from a much larger clone. CDR1 is SGDLS and CDR2 is YYNGEE in the germline V gene. Trimming stripped 0 bases from V and 3 bases from J, with 2 bases between. The CDR3 runs 12 residues. TCRdb redid the calling of the reads with MiXCR, one entry per CDR3 protein. Altogether some 920,000 distinct CDR3 sequences are present, roughly 30% being singletons, with the ten largest covering more than 13%. The sequence was obtained from a human donor in good health (CMV status not recorded). Some clones in this sample may be carry-over from other donors' samples. The chain couples TRBV9 to TRBJ2-3; no clear D gene. The input for sequencing was cultured CD8+ T cells from PBMCs, taken from culture after CMV antigen stimulation. In nucleotides, the CDR3 is TGTGCCAGCAGCGTAGAAACAGATACGCAGTATTTT. Protein: CASSVETDTQYF. The variable domain in full, completed from reference TRBV9 and TRBJ2-3, reads DSGVTQTPKHLITATGQRVTLRCSPRSGDLSVYWYQQSLDQGLQFLIQYYNGEERAKGNILERFSAQQFPDLHSELNLSSLELGDSALYFCASSVETDTQYFGPGTRLTVL.